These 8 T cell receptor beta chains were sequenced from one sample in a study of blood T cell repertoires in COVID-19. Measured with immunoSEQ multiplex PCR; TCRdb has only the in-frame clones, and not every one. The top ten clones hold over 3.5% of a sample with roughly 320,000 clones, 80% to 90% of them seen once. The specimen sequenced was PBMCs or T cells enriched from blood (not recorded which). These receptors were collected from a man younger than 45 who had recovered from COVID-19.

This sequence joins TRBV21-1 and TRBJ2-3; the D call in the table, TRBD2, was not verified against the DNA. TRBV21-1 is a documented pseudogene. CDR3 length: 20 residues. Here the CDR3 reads CASSRGTGLAGGPRTDTQYF. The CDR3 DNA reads TGTGCCAGCAGCAGGGGCACGGGACTAGCGGGGGGGCCGCGCACAGATACGCAGTATTTT.

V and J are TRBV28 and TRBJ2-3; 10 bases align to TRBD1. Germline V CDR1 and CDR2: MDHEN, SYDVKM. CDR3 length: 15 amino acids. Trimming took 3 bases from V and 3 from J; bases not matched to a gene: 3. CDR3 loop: CASSLGDRGTDTQYF. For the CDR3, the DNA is TGTGCCAGCAGTTTGGGGGACAGGGGTACAGATACGCAGTATTTT. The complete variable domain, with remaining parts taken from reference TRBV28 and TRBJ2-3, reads DVKVTQSSRYLVKRTGEKVFLECVQDMDHENMFWYRQDPGLGLRLIYFSYDVKMKEKGDIPEGYSVSREKKERFSLILESASTNQTSMYLCASSLGDRGTDTQYFGPGTRLTVL.

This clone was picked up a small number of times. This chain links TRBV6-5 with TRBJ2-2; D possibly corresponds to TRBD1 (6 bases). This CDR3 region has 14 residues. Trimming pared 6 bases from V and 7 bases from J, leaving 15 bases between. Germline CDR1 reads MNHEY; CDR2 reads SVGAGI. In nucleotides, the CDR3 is TGTGCCAGCAGAGCACCGGGACACCGCGGGGAGCTGTTTTTT. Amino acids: CASRAPGHRGELFF.

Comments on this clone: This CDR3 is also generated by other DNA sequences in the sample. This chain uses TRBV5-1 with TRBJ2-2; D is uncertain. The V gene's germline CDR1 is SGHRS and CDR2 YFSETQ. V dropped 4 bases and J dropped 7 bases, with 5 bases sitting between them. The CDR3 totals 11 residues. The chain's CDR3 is CASSPSGELFF. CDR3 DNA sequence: TGCGCCAGCAGCCCCAGCGGGGAGCTGTTTTTT.

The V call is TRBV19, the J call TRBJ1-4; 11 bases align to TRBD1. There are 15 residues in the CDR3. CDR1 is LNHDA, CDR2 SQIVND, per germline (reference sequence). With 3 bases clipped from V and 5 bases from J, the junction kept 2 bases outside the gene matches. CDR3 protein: CASSIRDRGNEKLFF. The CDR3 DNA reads TGTGCCAGTAGTATTCGGGACAGGGGGAATGAAAAACTGTTTTTT. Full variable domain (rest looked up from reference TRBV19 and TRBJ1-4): DGGITQSPKYLFRKEGQNVTLSCEQNLNHDAMYWYRQDPGQGLRLIYYSQIVNDFQKGDIAEGYSVSREKKESFPLTVTSAQKNPTAFYLCASSIRDRGNEKLFFGSGTQLSVL.

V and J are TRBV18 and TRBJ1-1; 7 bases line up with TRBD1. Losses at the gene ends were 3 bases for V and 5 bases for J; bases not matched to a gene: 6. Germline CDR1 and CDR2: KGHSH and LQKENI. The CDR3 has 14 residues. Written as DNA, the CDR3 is TGTGCCAGCTCACCGGCCCAGGGGGGTACTGAAGCTTTCTTT. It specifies CASSPAQGGTEAFF.

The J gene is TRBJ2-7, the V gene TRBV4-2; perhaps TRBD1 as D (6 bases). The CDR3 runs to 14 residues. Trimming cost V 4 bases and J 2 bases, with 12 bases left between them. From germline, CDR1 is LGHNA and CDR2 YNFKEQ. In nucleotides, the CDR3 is TGTGCCAGCAGCCCCCAGGGGCGAACCTACGAGCAGTACTTC. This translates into CASSPQGRTYEQYF.

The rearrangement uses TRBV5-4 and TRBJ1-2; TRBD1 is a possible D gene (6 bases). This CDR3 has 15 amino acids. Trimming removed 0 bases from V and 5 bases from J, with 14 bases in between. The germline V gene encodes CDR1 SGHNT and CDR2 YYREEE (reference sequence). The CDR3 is CASSLDRVSGYGYTF. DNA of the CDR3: TGTGCCAGCAGCTTGGACAGGGTTTCAGGGTATGGCTACACCTTC. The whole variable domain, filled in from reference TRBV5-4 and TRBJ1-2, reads ETGVTQSPTHLIKTRGQQVTLRCSSQSGHNTVSWYQQALGQGPQFIFQYYREEENGRGNFPPRFSGLQFPNYSSELNVNALELDDSALYLCASSLDRVSGYGYTFGSGTRLTVV.